This TCR beta chain appears in the sequencing data of a study of identical twins. Study-level findings and limits: Zero-insertion analyses could be partly confounded by invariant MAIT and iNKT cells.

In the case of this clonotype: Antigen: not known.

Each CDR3 protein is one row after TCRdb ran MiXCR on the 5' RACE reads. In the table there are some 1,600,000 distinct CDR3 sequences, about 32% of which are singletons. This CDR3 comprises 12 residues. Trimming left V 7 bases short and J 7 bases short, with 11 bases between. This sequence joins TRBV12-3 or TRBV12-4 and TRBJ1-5; D may be TRBD1 (5 bases). This TCR was sampled from a newborn girl in good health. Sequencing was performed on cord blood. The CDR3 bases are TGTGCCAGCACCCGGGGACGGCAGCCCCAGCATTTT. It codes for CASTRGRQPQHF.